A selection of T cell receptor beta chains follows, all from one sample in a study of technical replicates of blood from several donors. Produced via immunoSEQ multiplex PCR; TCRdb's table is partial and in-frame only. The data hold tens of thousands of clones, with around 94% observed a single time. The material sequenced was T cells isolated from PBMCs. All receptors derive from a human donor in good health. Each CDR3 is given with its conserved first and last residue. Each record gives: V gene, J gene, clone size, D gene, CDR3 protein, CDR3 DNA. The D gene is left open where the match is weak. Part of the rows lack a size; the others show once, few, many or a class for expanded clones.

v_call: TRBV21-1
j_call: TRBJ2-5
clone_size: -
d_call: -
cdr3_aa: CASRPQGGKTQYF
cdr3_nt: TGTGCCAGCCGCCCCCAGGGAGGTAAGACCCAGTACTTC

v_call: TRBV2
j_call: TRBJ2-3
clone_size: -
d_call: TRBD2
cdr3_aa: CASNRASGTDTQYF
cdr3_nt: TGTGCCAGCAATAGGGCTAGCGGGACAGATACGCAGTATTTT

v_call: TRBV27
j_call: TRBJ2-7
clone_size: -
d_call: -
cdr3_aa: CASSEEPRGYEQYF
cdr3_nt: TGTGCCAGCAGTGAGGAGCCCAGGGGATACGAGCAGTACTTC

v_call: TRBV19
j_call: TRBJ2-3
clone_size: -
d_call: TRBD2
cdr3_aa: CASSSSGSTDTQYF
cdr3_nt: TGTGCCAGTAGCTCTAGCGGCAGCACAGATACGCAGTATTTT

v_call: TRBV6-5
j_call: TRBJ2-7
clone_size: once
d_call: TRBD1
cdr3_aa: CASSYSLPGTGNEQYF
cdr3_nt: TGTGCCAGCAGTTACTCGCTACCAGGGACAGGGAACGAGCAGTACTTC

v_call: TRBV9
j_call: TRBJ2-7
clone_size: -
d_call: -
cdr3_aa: CASSPYSDSYEQYF
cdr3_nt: TGTGCCAGCAGCCCGTACTCCGACTCCTACGAGCAGTACTTC

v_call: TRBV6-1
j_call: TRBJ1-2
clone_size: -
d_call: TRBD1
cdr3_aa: CASSEAYGTGDGYTF
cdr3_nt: TGTGCCAGCAGTGAAGCGTACGGGACAGGAGATGGCTACACCTTC

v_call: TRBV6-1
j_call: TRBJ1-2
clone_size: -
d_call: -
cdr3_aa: CASRIREDGYTF
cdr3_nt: TGTGCCAGCAGGATACGGGAAGATGGCTACACCTTC

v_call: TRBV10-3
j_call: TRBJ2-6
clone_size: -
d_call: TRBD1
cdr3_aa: CAIFSGTGGAGRTNGGTNVLTF
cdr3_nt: TGTGCCATCTTCTCCGGGACAGGGGGCGCCGGAAGGACGAATGGAGGGACCAACGTCCTGACTTTC

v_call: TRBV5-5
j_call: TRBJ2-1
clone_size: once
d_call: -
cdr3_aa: CASSPGQSYNEQFF
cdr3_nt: TGTGCCAGCAGCCCAGGACAAAGCTACAATGAGCAGTTCTTC

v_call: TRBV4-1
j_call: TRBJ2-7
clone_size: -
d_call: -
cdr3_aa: CASSQVTSIYEQYF
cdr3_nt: TGCGCCAGCAGCCAAGTTACTTCAATCTACGAGCAGTACTTC

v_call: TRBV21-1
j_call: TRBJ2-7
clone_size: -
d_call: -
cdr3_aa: CAFLAGGFLYEQYF
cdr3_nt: TGTGCCTTCTTGGCGGGAGGGTTCTTATACGAGCAGTACTTC

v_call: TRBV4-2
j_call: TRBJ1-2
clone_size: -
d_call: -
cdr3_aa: CASSQDRASIGYTF
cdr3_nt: TGTGCCAGCAGCCAAGACAGGGCAAGCATTGGCTACACCTTC

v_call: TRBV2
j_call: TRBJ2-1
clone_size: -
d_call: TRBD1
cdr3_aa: CASIGQGPNSYNEQFF
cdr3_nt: TGTGCCAGCATCGGACAGGGCCCTAATTCCTACAATGAGCAGTTCTTC

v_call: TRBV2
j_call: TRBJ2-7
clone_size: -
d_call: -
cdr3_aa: CASLDFAGLYNYEQYF
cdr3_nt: TGTGCCAGCCTGGATTTTGCCGGACTTTATAACTACGAGCAGTACTTC

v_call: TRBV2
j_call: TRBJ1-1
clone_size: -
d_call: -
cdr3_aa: CASSGLAPDEAFF
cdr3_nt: TGTGCCAGCAGTGGTCTGGCCCCTGATGAAGCTTTCTTT

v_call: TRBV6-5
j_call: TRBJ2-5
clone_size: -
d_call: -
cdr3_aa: CAIGGPWETQYF
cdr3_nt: TGTGCCATTGGAGGGCCGTGGGAGACCCAGTACTTC

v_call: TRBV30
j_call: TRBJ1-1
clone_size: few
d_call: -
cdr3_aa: CAWRQGTEAFF
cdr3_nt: TGTGCCTGGAGGCAGGGAACAGAAGCTTTCTTT

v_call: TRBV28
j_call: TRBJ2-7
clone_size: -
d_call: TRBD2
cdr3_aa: CASRTAGTSGYEQYF
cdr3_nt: TGTGCCAGCAGAACGGCCGGGACTAGCGGCTACGAGCAGTACTTC

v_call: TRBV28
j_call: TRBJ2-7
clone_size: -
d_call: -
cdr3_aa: CASSFADEQYF
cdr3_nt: TGTGCCAGCAGTTTCGCAGACGAGCAGTACTTC

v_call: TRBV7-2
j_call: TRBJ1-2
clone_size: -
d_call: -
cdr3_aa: CASSQYTETNYGYTF
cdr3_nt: TGTGCCAGCAGCCAATACACCGAAACTAACTATGGCTACACCTTC